The subject of this entry is one T cell receptor (beta chain). Its antigen is unidentified. The source of the sample is a study of T cells in Graves' hyperthyroidism and ophthalmopathy. The wider study: Peripheral blood was taken when the disease was first diagnosed, before any treatment began. The study's findings and limits: Among clonotypes expanded in thyroid above 0.001, most were also found in blood.

What was amplified from RNA transcripts were TCR beta CDR3 regions. HTBI primers were used for first-round RT-PCR of the TCR CDR3. TCRdb recomputed calls from the multiplex PCR reads with MiXCR, one row per CDR3 protein. The sample lists approximately 690,000 distinct CDR3 sequences, roughly 15% occurring once. Orbital computed tomography and thyroid ultrasound, together with serum TRAb and thyroxine and clinical symptoms, were used for diagnoses. From roughly 10 ml of fresh peripheral blood, PBMCs were isolated. What was sequenced was blood. The TCR was taken from a woman aged 45-65 years with Graves' ophthalmopathy.

The CDR3 DNA reads as TGTGCCAGCCTCGGGGGTAACAACATTCAGTACTTC. Encoded protein: CASLGGNNIQYF. The chain uses TRBV6-2 or TRBV6-3 and TRBJ2-4; TRBD2 might be the D (6 bases). The CDR3 loop spans 12 amino acids. Germline V CDR1 and CDR2: MNHEY, SVGEGT. V was shortened by 8 bases and J by 7 bases, with 12 bases between the two germline ends.